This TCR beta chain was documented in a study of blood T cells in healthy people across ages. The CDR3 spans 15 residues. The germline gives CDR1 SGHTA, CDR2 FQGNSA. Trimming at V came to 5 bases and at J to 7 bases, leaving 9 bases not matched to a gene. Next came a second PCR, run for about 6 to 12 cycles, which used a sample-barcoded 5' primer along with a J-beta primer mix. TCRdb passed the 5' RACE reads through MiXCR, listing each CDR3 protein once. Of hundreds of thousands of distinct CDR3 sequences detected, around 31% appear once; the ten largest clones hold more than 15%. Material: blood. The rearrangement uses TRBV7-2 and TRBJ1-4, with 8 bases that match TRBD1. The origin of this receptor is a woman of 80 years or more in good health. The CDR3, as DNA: TGTGCCAGCAGCCCGGACAGGGCGCGAGCTGAAAAACTGTTTTTT. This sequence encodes CASSPDRARAEKLFF.